These T cell receptor beta chains were read from a single sample in a study of metastatic and nonmetastatic thyroid tumors. TCRdb reanalyzed the PCR reads with MiXCR. The table has about 92,000 clones, approximately 15% seen once; the top ten hold just over 3.5%. The sample taken for sequencing was blood. The receptor source for this set is a female donor with papillary thyroid cancer or a benign thyroid nodule (not recorded which). Some clones in this sample may be carry-over from other donors' samples. Both conserved end residues are part of each CDR3. The D gene is left open where the match is weak. Expanded clones get a size class; other rows say once, few or many, or leave the size out.

j_call d_call v_call clone_size cdr3_nt cdr3_aa
TRBJ2-1 . TRBV3-1 many TGTGCCAGCAGCCAAATCCCGGGTCCCTACAATGAGCAGTTCTTC CASSQIPGPYNEQFF
TRBJ2-3 TRBD2 TRBV20-1 many TGCAGTGCCCCGGGGGGAGCGGGTGGGGATACGCAGTATTTT CSAPGGAGGDTQYF
TRBJ1-5 TRBD1 TRBV19 many TGTGCCAGTAGTATGGAACAGGGGTTCCCACAGCCCCAGCATTTT CASSMEQGFPQPQHF
TRBJ2-1 TRBD2 TRBV7-9 many TGTGCCAGCAGCTCCTTCTTCACGGGGGGGCTCTACAATGAGCAGTTCTTC CASSSFFTGGLYNEQFF
TRBJ2-3 TRBD1 TRBV28 many TGTGCCAGCAGTCCCGGACAGGGTCGAGCGATCCTCACAGATACGCAGTATTTT CASSPGQGRAILTDTQYF
TRBJ2-5 TRBD2 TRBV11-2 few TGTGCCAGCAGCTTAGGTGGGACTAGCGGGGGGGCCCGACAAGAGACCCAGTACTTC CASSLGGTSGGARQETQYF
TRBJ2-5 . TRBV20-1 many TGCAGTGCTAGAGATTTGTCGAGCGAGACCCAGTACTTC CSARDLSSETQYF
TRBJ1-4 TRBD1 TRBV7-6 many TGTGCCAGCAGCGTGGACAGGGGACCTAATGAAAAACTGTTTTTT CASSVDRGPNEKLFF
TRBJ2-1 TRBD2 TRBV9 many TGTGCCAGCAGCGAGATAGCGGGGGAGTACAATGAGCAGTTCTTC CASSEIAGEYNEQFF
TRBJ1-2 TRBD1 TRBV7-9 many TGTGCCAGCATCTCAACAGGGGGCAAATTATTC CASISTGGKLF
TRBJ2-1 TRBD2 TRBV7-2 many TGTGCCAGCAGCCTCTCCGGGGGGAGCGGGGCTCTTGAGCAGTTCTTC CASSLSGGSGALEQFF
TRBJ2-7 . TRBV14 few TGTGCCAGCAGCCAAGATAACTCGGTGCAGTACTTC CASSQDNSVQYF
TRBJ1-2 . TRBV15 many TGTGCCACCAGCAGAGACAATATTTATGGCTACACCTTC CATSRDNIYGYTF
TRBJ1-4 . TRBV20-1 many TGCAGTGCTAGACCGGACCCCCCTGGGGAAAAACTGTTTTTT CSARPDPPGEKLFF
TRBJ1-4 TRBD1 TRBV12-3/TRBV12-4 few TGTGCCACCACCTGGACAGGGAAAAACGGAAAACTGTTTTTT CATTWTGKNGKLFF
TRBJ1-1 . TRBV2 many TGTGCCAGTAGAATACAGTTGAACACTGAAGCTTTCTTT CASRIQLNTEAFF
TRBJ1-2 . TRBV28 many TGTGCCAGCAGCCTTTACCCGGGACGGAGCGGTGGCTACACCTTC CASSLYPGRSGGYTF
TRBJ1-1 TRBD1 TRBV6-1 many TGTGCCAGCAGTCCCGGGGAAGGGGGCTGGGCTGAAGCTTTCTTT CASSPGEGGWAEAFF
TRBJ2-1 TRBD1 TRBV6-1 many TGTGCCATCCAGGACAGGTTGACCGAGCAGTTCTTC CAIQDRLTEQFF
TRBJ2-3 . TRBV5-1 many TGCGCCAGCAGCCTGGGGTCTCTCTCAGATACGCAGTATTTT CASSLGSLSDTQYF
TRBJ1-2 TRBD1 TRBV24-1 many TGTGCCACCAGCAAGGACAGGGGTGATGGCTACACCTTC CATSKDRGDGYTF
TRBJ2-2 . TRBV12-5 many TGTGCTAGTGGTTTGGAGCAGGCCGGGGAGCTGTTTTTT CASGLEQAGELFF
TRBJ2-5 . TRBV9 many TGTGCCAGCAGCGTAGCTAGAGGATCCGGGACCCAGTACTTC CASSVARGSGTQYF
TRBJ2-2 . TRBV12-3/TRBV12-4 . TGTGCCAGCAGACCAAACCCTCCCCGCCCTGGGGCGGAGCTGTTTTTT CASRPNPPRPGAELFF
TRBJ1-2 . TRBV6-1 few TGTGCCAGCAGTGAAGCGGGGCAGGGCTACGACTATGGCTACACCTTC CASSEAGQGYDYGYTF
TRBJ2-7 . TRBV6-2/TRBV6-3 many TGTGCCAGCAGTTTAATCAACGAGCAGTACTTC CASSLINEQYF
TRBJ2-7 . TRBV7-3 many TGTGCCAGCAGCTCAGCTCGTCTCGGGGTTCAGTACTTC CASSSARLGVQYF
TRBJ2-2 . TRBV5-1 many TGCGCCAGCAGCTTGGACAGGGAAAATACCGGGGAGCTGTTTTTT CASSLDRENTGELFF
TRBJ2-2 . TRBV11-2 many TGTGCCAGCAGCTTAGAAGCGAGCACCGGGGAGCTGTTTTTT CASSLEASTGELFF
TRBJ1-2 TRBD1 TRBV28 many TGTGCCAGCAGTTTATTCGGACAGGGGGACGGCTACACCTTC CASSLFGQGDGYTF
TRBJ1-1 . TRBV5-6 few TGTGCCAGCAGCTATCCGGGTTTGAACACTGAAGCTTTCTTT CASSYPGLNTEAFF
TRBJ2-7 . TRBV20-1 many TGCAGTGCCATGGGGGGCTACGAGCAGTACTTC CSAMGGYEQYF
TRBJ2-1 TRBD2 TRBV6-4 . TGTGCCAGCAGCCGTCCGACTAGCGGGGGGCAAATAAGATCCTACAATGAGCAGTTCTTC CASSRPTSGGQIRSYNEQFF
TRBJ2-7 . TRBV28 few TGTGCCAGCGGGGGGCCAGGGGGAGGTCTCGCCTACGAGCAGTACTTC CASGGPGGGLAYEQYF
TRBJ1-3 . TRBV4-2 many TGTGCCAGCAGCCAACCTTACGCCTCCCAGGGGCGGTCCTCTGGAAACACCATATATTTT CASSQPYASQGRSSGNTIYF
TRBJ1-1 . TRBV28 medium-sized TGTGCCAGCAGTTTCTGGAACACTGAAGCTTTCTTT CASSFWNTEAFF
TRBJ2-5 . TRBV10-2 many TGCGCCAGCAGTGTCCGTTCCGGGACCCAGTACTTC CASSVRSGTQYF
TRBJ2-1 . TRBV3-1 many TGTGCCAGCAGCCAAGACTGGCAGTTATACAATGAGCAGTTCTTC CASSQDWQLYNEQFF
TRBJ2-3 . TRBV19 many TGTGCCAGTAGTGCTGGGGGCGGTGGGGATACGCAGTATTTT CASSAGGGGDTQYF
TRBJ2-7 . TRBV7-2 many TGTGCCAGCAGCCTAGGTTCAGGGGCGGAAGGGCAGTACTTC CASSLGSGAEGQYF
TRBJ2-5 . TRBV11-2 many TGTGCCAGCAGCTTAGACCTAGCGCGGGAGACCCAGTACTTC CASSLDLARETQYF
TRBJ2-1 TRBD2 TRBV27 many TGTGCCAGCAAACAAGGACTAGCGGGGGGATGGAATGAGCAGTTCTTC CASKQGLAGGWNEQFF
TRBJ2-3 . TRBV11-2 many TGTGCCAGCAGCGCAGGGATTAGCACAGATACGCAGTATTTT CASSAGISTDTQYF
TRBJ1-5 . TRBV30 many TGTGCCTGGAGTGCCCACCCTAACCAGCCCCAGCATTTT CAWSAHPNQPQHF
TRBJ2-3 TRBD2 TRBV20-1 many TGCAGTGCTCTTTATAGCGGGGGGCTAAACACAGATACGCAGTATTTT CSALYSGGLNTDTQYF
TRBJ2-3 . TRBV24-1 many TGTGCCACCTCTTCCGGGCAGGGGCAGTATTTT CATSSGQGQYF
TRBJ2-3 . TRBV7-9 many TGTGCCAGCAGGTCAAACGGATTCACAGATACGCAGTATTTT CASRSNGFTDTQYF
TRBJ2-7 TRBD1 TRBV27 . TGTGCCACCTGGGGACAGGGGGGATACTACTATGAGCAGTACTTC CATWGQGGYYYEQYF
TRBJ2-1 . TRBV20-1 many TGCAGTTTCACCCGGATACCCGTCTCCTACAATGAGCAGTTCTTC CSFTRIPVSYNEQFF
TRBJ1-2 TRBD1 TRBV28 many TGTGCCAGCAGAGCTGGGACAGACTACACCTTC CASRAGTDYTF